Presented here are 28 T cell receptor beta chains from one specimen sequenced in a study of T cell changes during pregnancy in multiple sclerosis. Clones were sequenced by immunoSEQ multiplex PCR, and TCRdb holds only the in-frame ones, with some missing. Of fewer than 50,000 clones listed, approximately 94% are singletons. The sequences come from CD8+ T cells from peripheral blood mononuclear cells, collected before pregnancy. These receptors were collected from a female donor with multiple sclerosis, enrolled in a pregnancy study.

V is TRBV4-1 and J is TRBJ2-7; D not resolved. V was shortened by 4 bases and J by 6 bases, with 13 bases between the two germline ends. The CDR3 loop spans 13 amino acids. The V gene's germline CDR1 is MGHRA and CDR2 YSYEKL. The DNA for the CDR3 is TGCGCCAGCAGCCCCCCAGGCCAAGGCGAGCAGTACTTC. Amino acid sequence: CASSPPGQGEQYF.

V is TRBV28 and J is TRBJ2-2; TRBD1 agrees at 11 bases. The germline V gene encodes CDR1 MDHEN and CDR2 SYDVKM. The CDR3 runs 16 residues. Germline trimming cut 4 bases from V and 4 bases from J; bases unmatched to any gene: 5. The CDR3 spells CASSSTGTGGTGELFF. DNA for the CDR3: TGTGCCAGCAGTTCCACCGGGACAGGGGGCACCGGGGAGCTGTTTTTT.

CDR3 nucleotides: TGTGCCAGCAGTTTGGGACAGGCTAGCTACGAGCAGTACTTC. Translating it yields CASSLGQASYEQYF. V is TRBV27 and J is TRBJ2-7; 8 bases align to TRBD1. The J segment lost 3 bases and the V segment lost 3 bases, leaving 4 bases of the junction unmatched. Germline CDR1 reads MNHEY; CDR2 reads SMNVEV (reference sequence). This CDR3 is built from 14 residues.

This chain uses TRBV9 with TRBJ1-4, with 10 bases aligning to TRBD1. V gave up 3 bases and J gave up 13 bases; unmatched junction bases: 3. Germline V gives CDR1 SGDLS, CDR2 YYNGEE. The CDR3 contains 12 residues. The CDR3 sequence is CASSGGTGALFF. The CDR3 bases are TGTGCCAGCAGCGGGGGGACAGGGGCACTGTTTTTT.

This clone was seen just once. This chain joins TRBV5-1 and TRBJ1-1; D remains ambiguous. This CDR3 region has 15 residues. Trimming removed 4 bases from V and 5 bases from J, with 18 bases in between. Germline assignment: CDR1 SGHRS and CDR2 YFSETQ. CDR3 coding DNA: TGCGCCAGCAGCATAATCCCCTCGTACGGTACTGAAGCTTTCTTT. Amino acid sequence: CASSIIPSYGTEAFF.

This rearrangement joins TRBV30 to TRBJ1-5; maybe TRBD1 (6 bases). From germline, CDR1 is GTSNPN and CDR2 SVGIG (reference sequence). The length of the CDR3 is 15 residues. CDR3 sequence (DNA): TGTGCTTCTGATAACGGCAGGGGAAGCAATCAGCCCCAGCATTTT. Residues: CASDNGRGSNQPQHF.

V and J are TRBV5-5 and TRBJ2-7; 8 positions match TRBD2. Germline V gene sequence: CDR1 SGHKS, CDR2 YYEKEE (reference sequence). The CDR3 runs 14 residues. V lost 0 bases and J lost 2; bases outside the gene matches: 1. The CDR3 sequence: CASSLVSGTYEQYF. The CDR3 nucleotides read TGTGCCAGCAGCTTGGTTAGCGGGACCTACGAGCAGTACTTC. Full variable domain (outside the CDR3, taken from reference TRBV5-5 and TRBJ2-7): DAGVTQSPTHLIKTRGQQVTLRCSPISGHKSVSWYQQVLGQGPQFIFQYYEKEERGRGNFPDRFSARQFPNYSSELNVNALLLGDSALYLCASSLVSGTYEQYFGPGTRLTVT.

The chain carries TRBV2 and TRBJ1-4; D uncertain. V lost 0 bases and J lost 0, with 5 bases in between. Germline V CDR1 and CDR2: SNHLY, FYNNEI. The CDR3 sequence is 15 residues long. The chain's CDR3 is CASSEARATNEKLFF. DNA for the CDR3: TGTGCCAGCAGTGAAGCGCGGGCAACTAATGAAAAACTGTTTTTT.

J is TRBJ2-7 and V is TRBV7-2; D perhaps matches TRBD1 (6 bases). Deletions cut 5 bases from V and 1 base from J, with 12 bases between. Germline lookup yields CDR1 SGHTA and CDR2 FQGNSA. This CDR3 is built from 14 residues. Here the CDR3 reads CASSPLGGSYEQYF. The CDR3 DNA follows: TGTGCCAGCAGCCCCCTAGGGGGTTCCTACGAGCAGTACTTC.

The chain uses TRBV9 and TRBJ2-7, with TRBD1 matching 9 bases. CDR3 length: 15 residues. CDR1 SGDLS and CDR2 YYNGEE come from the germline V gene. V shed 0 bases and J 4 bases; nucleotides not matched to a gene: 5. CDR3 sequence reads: CASSVETGGGYEQYF. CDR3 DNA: TGTGCCAGCAGCGTAGAAACAGGGGGCGGGTACGAGCAGTACTTC.

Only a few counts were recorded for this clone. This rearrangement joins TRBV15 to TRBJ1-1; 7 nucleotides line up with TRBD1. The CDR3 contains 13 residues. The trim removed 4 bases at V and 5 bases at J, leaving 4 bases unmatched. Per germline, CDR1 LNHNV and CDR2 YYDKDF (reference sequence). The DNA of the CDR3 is TGTGCCACCAGCACGGGACAGTCAACTGAAGCTTTCTTT. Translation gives CATSTGQSTEAFF.

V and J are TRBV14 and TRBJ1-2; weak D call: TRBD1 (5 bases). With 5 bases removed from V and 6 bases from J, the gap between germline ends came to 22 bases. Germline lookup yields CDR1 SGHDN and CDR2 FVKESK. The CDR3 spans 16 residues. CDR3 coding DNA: TGTGCCAGCAGCGAAGCCTCGGGGCCTGGGGGGAATGGCTACACCTTC. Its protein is CASSEASGPGGNGYTF.

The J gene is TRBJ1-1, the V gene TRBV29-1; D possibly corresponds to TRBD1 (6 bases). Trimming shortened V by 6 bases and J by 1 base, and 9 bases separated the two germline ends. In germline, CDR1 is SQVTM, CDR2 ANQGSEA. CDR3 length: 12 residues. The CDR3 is CSVIQGNTEAFF. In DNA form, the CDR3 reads TGCAGCGTGATACAGGGGAACACTGAAGCTTTCTTT. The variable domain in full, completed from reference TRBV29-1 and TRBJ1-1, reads SAVISQKPSRDICQRGTSLTIQCQVDSQVTMMFWYRQQPGQSLTLIATANQGSEATYESGFVIDKFPISRPNLTFSTLTVSNMSPEDSSIYLCSVIQGNTEAFFGQGTRLTVV.

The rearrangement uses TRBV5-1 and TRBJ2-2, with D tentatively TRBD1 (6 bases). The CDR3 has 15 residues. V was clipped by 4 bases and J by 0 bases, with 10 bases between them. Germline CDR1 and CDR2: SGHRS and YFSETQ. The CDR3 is CASSPGTSNTGELFF. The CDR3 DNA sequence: TGCGCCAGCAGCCCCGGGACATCGAACACCGGGGAGCTGTTTTTT.

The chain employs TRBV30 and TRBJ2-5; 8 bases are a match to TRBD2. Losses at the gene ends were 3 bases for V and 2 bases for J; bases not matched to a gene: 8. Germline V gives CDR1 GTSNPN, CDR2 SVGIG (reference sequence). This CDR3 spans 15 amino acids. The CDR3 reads CAWRPAGVRQETQYF. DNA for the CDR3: TGTGCCTGGAGACCAGCGGGAGTGAGGCAAGAGACCCAGTACTTC. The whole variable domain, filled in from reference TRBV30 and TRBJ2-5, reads SQTIHQWPATLVQPVGSPLSLECTVEGTSNPNLYWYRQAAGRGLQLLFYSVGIGQISSEVPQNLSASRPQDRQFILSSKKLLLSDSGFYLCAWRPAGVRQETQYFGPGTRLLVL.

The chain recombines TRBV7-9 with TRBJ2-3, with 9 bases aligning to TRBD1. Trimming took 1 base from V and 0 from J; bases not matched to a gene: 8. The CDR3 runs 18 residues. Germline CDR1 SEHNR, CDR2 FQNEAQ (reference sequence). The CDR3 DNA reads TGTGCCAGCAGCTTAGAGTTGACAGGGGGGACTAGCACAGATACGCAGTATTTT. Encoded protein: CASSLELTGGTSTDTQYF.

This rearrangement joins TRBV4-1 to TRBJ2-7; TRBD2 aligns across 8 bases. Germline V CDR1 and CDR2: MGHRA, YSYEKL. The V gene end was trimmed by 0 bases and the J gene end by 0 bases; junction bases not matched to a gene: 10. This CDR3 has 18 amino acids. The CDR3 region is CASSQERGGGRPSYEQYF. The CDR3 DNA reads TGCGCCAGCAGCCAAGAAAGGGGTGGCGGGAGGCCCTCCTACGAGCAGTACTTC.

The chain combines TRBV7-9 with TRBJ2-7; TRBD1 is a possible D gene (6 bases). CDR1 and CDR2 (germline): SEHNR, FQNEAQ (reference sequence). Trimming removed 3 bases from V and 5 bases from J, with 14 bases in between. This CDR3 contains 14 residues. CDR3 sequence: CASSFGAQGNEQYF. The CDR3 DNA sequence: TGTGCCAGCAGCTTTGGGGCACAGGGCAACGAGCAGTACTTC.

The CDR3 DNA follows: TGTGCCAGCAGCTTAGGCTTAGCGGGTCCCTATTGGGACAATGAGCAGTTCTTC. This encodes CASSLGLAGPYWDNEQFF. The chain joins TRBV11-2 to TRBJ2-1; TRBD2 aligns across 7 bases. V lost 1 base to trimming and J lost 5 bases; unmatched junction nucleotides: 14. This CDR3 has 18 amino acids. From germline, CDR1 is SGHAT and CDR2 FQNNGV.

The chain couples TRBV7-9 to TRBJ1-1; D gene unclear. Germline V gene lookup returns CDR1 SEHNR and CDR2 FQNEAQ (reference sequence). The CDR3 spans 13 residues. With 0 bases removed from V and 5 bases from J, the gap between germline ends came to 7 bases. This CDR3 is CASSLATGTEAFF. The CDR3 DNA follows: TGTGCCAGCAGCTTAGCGACGGGGACTGAAGCTTTCTTT.

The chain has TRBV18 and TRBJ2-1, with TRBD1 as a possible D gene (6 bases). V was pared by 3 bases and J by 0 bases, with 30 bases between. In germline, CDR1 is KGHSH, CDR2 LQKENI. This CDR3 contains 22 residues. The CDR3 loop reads CASSPRDTPFQGRRISYNEQFF. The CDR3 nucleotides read TGTGCCAGCTCACCTCGGGATACCCCATTTCAGGGGCGGCGGATCTCCTACAATGAGCAGTTCTTC.

The DNA of the CDR3 is TGTGCCAGTAGTTATTCCTACAATGAGCAGTTCTTC. It codes for CASSYSYNEQFF. The chain combines TRBV19 with TRBJ2-1; no clear D gene. Germline V gene data show CDR1 as LNHDA and CDR2 as SQIVND (reference sequence). This CDR3 comprises 12 residues. V was clipped by 5 bases and J by 1 base, with 3 bases between them.

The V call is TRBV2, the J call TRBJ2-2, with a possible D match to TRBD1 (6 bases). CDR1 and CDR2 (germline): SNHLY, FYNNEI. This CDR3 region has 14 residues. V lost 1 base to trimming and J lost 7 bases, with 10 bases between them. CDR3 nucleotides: TGTGCCAGCAGTGAAGAGGGGGTGAGCGGGGAGCTGTTTTTT. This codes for CASSEEGVSGELFF.

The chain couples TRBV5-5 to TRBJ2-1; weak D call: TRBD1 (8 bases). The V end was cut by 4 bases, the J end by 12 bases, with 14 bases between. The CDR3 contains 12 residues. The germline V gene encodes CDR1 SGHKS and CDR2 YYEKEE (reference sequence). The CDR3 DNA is TGTGCCAGCAGCGTGAACAGGGGGGGGCAGTTCTTC. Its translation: CASSVNRGGQFF. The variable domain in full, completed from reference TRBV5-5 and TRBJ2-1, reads DAGVTQSPTHLIKTRGQQVTLRCSPISGHKSVSWYQQVLGQGPQFIFQYYEKEERGRGNFPDRFSARQFPNYSSELNVNALLLGDSALYLCASSVNRGGQFFGPGTRLTVL.

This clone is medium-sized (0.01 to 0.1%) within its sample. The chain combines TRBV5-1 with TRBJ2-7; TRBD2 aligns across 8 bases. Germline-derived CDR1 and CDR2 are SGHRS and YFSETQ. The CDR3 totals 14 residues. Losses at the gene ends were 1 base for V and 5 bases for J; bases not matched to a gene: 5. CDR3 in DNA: TGCGCCAGCAGCTTGCCCGGGGGGGCCCACGAGCAGTACTTC. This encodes CASSLPGGAHEQYF.

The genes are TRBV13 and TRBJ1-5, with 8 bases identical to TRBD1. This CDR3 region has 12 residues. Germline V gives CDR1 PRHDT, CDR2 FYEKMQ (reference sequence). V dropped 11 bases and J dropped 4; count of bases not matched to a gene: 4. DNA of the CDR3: TGTGCCTCTAGACAGGGGAATCAGCCCCAGCATTTT. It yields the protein CASRQGNQPQHF.

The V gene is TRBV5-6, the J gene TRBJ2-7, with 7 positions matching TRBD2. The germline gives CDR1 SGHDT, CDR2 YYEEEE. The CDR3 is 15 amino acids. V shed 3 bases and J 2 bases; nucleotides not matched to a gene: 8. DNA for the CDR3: TGTGCCAGCAGCTATGGGACTACGACCGCCTACGAGCAGTACTTC. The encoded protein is CASSYGTTTAYEQYF.

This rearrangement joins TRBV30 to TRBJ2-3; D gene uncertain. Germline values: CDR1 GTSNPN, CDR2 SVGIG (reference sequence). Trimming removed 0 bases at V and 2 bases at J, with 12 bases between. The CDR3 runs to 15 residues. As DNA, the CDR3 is TGTGCCTGGAGTGTAGGTGTTGGAGTCACAGATACGCAGTATTTT. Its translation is CAWSVGVGVTDTQYF.